The 15 T cell receptor beta chains below come from one sample, sequenced in a study of cytomegalovirus exposure and HLA in healthy donors. The PCR made use of 60 Vbeta and 13 Jbeta primers. The protocol was immunoSEQ multiplex PCR, while the TCRdb copy is restricted to in-frame clones and leaves out a portion. Seen in this sample are some 110,000 clones; the ten most common clones hold about 2.2%. The sample consisted of PBMCs. The receptor source for this set is a man between 40 and 49 years old in good health and CMV-seronegative.

This chain uses TRBV5-1 with TRBJ1-4, with TRBD1 as a possible D gene (5 bases). Germline CDR1 and CDR2: SGHRS and YFSETQ. V shed 0 bases and J shed 3 bases, with 15 bases lying between them. CDR3 length equals 17 residues. This CDR3 is CASSLEGMGGANEKLFF. CDR3 nucleotides: TGCGCCAGCAGCTTGGAGGGGATGGGAGGTGCTAATGAAAAACTGTTTTTT.

This sequence joins TRBV7-8 and TRBJ2-7, with D perhaps matching TRBD2 (6 bases). Trimming took 3 bases from V and 3 from J, leaving 9 bases between them. Germline loops: CDR1 SGHVS, CDR2 FQNEAQ. CDR3 length: 13 residues. The CDR3 loop is CASSFGTGYEQYF. CDR3 sequence (DNA): TGTGCCAGCAGCTTTGGGACTGGCTACGAGCAGTACTTC.

This chain joins TRBV2 and TRBJ1-1; D may be TRBD1 (6 bases). Trimming pared 3 bases from V and 3 bases from J, leaving 17 bases between. CDR3 length equals 16 residues. The germline CDR1 and CDR2 sequences are SNHLY and FYNNEI. The DNA for the CDR3 is TGTGCCAGCAGTGATCTTCGGGCCCCAGGGGACACTGAAGCTTTCTTT. It codes for CASSDLRAPGDTEAFF.

CDR3 in amino acids: CASSRRGGAFGSYEQYF. CDR3 DNA: TGTGCCAGCAGTAGGCGTGGAGGGGCCTTTGGATCCTACGAGCAGTACTTC. The chain has TRBV5-6 and TRBJ2-5; tentatively, D is TRBD2 (6 bases). TRBJ2-7 explains the end of the DNA better; the J call may be wrong. This CDR3 spans 17 amino acids. Germline CDR1 is SGHDT and CDR2 is YYEEEE.

The chain combines TRBV10-3 with TRBJ2-5; TRBD2 might be the D (6 bases). This CDR3 is 11 amino acids long. CDR1 and CDR2 (germline): ENHRY, SYGVKD. V was shortened by 6 bases and J by 4 bases, with 6 bases between the two germline ends. The chain's CDR3 is CAISGGETQYF. The CDR3 nucleotides read TGTGCCATCAGCGGGGGAGAGACCCAGTACTTC.

The gene calls are TRBV28 and TRBJ1-2; D gene unclear. There are 11 residues in the CDR3. In germline, CDR1 is MDHEN, CDR2 SYDVKM. V lost 5 bases to trimming and J lost 6 bases, with 7 bases between them. In DNA, the CDR3 is TGTGCCAGCAGTACGATAGATGGCTACACCTTC. Its protein is CASSTIDGYTF.

V is TRBV28 and J is TRBJ1-5; tentatively, D is TRBD1 (6 bases). Germline V gene lookup returns CDR1 MDHEN and CDR2 SYDVKM. The CDR3 extends over 12 amino acids. Trimming took off 4 bases at V and 7 bases at J, with 8 bases between the two ends. CDR3 in amino acids: CASSSGGQPQHF. The CDR3 DNA sequence: TGTGCCAGCAGTTCGGGGGGCCAGCCCCAGCATTTT.

This chain connects TRBV28 to TRBJ2-7; 8 bases match TRBD1. After removal of 5 bases from V and 1 base from J, the junction contained 4 bases not matched to a gene. The germline CDR1 and CDR2 sequences are MDHEN and SYDVKM. The CDR3 runs 14 residues. This CDR3 reads CASSPGGRSYEQYF. The CDR3 DNA reads as TGTGCCAGCAGTCCAGGGGGCCGGTCCTACGAGCAGTACTTC.

V usage is TRBV7-9 and J usage is TRBJ2-2; possible D gene TRBD2, 6 bases. Trimming removed 8 bases at V and 1 base at J, with 17 bases between. Germline CDR1 is SEHNR and CDR2 is FQNEAQ (reference sequence). The CDR3 extends over 16 amino acids. CDR3 amino acids: CASRGRAEGNTGELFF. The CDR3 coding sequence is TGTGCCAGCCGCGGCAGGGCGGAGGGGAACACCGGGGAGCTGTTTTTT.

The gene calls are TRBV9 and TRBJ2-7, with 8 nucleotides matching TRBD2. CDR1 is SGDLS, CDR2 YYNGEE, per germline. V was pared by 3 bases and J by 6 bases, with 14 bases of the junction left unmatched. This CDR3 has 16 amino acids. In nucleotides, the CDR3 is TGTGCCAGCAGCGCCCAGCTAGCGGGCCAATTGGGCGAGCAGTACTTC. It specifies CASSAQLAGQLGEQYF.

This rearrangement joins TRBV11-3 to TRBJ2-1; no reliable D call. Germline V gene sequence: CDR1 SGHNT, CDR2 YENEEA. The V and J ends lost 4 bases and 5 bases respectively, with 9 bases between them. CDR3 size: 13 residues. The CDR3 loop reads CASSSSLNNEQFF. CDR3 DNA sequence: TGTGCCAGCAGCTCGTCACTGAACAATGAGCAGTTCTTC.

V and J are TRBV2 and TRBJ2-7; D may be TRBD1 (6 bases). Trimming shortened V by 5 bases and J by 4 bases, and 9 bases separated the two germline ends. CDR1 and CDR2 from the germline V gene are SNHLY and FYNNEI. The CDR3 loop spans 12 amino acids. CDR3 amino acids: CASSSTGYEQYF. For the CDR3, the DNA is TGTGCCAGCAGTTCCACAGGGTACGAGCAGTACTTC.

On this clone itself: At one boundary the junction diverges from the germline segment, which might be a read error. The chain employs TRBV7-9 and TRBJ1-6, with unresolved D. Germline assignment: CDR1 SEHNR and CDR2 FQNEAQ (reference sequence). The CDR3 is 12 amino acids. The CDR3 loop reads CASSSDNSPLHF. CDR3 DNA: TGTGCCAGCAGCTCCGATAATTCACCCCTCCACTTT.

This chain joins TRBV7-9 and TRBJ2-1; 12 nucleotides line up with TRBD2. J was trimmed by 8 bases and V by 5 bases; bases with no gene match: 7. Looked up from germline, CDR1 is SEHNR and CDR2 is FQNEAQ (reference sequence). The CDR3 spans 15 residues. CDR3 region: CASSPTSGSGDEQFF. The CDR3 DNA follows: TGTGCCAGCAGCCCGACTAGCGGGAGCGGCGATGAGCAGTTCTTC.

The chain carries TRBV7-2 and TRBJ1-2, with D possibly matching TRBD1 (5 bases). CDR3 length: 13 amino acids. With 1 base removed from V and 8 bases from J, the gap between germline ends came to 11 bases. From germline, CDR1 is SGHTA and CDR2 FQGNSA. CDR3 protein: CASSLGAGRGYTF. The CDR3 DNA reads as TGTGCCAGCAGCTTAGGGGCAGGGAGGGGCTACACCTTC.